This note documents a single T cell receptor (beta chain) sequence. This clone was recorded once. The antigen it recognizes is unknown. Qualities for individual bases were not recorded, and no much larger clone is one base off. The data were taken from a study of blood T cell repertoires in COVID-19 (dated by TCRdb to about 2020). For the wider study: The collaborator samples originated in the United States, Italy and Spain and spanned the acute and convalescent phases of COVID-19. HLA class I and class II types, where available, came from metadata supplied by the sample provider rather than from assay-based typing. A de-identified subject ID, COVID-19 status, age in years and sex were almost always included in the sample metadata. The repertoires were released in a freely available public database meant as a resource for research on the immune response to SARS-CoV-2. The prospective study material was composed of cDNA or gDNA derived from T cells, B-cell-depleted T cells, or PBMCs. The samples were drawn from the first 160 participants of the ongoing ImmuneRACE study and from 1,254 subjects provided by 6 global collaborators. Subjects who had been exposed to COVID-19, were actively infected with it, or had recovered from it provided the deeply sampled blood TCRbeta repertoires that made up the dataset. The paper's findings and limits, for the study overall: How much clinical and demographic metadata was included differed by source and by participant, and the metadata was provided uncurated.

TCRbeta CDR3 regions were amplified from genomic DNA by means of the immunoSEQ Assay, a bias-controlled multiplex PCR. The authors' pipeline ran thus. Within the assay, amplification of reference gene primers was used to estimate how many nucleated cells each sample contained. To quantify the absolute abundance of each unique TCRbeta CDR3 rearrangement, sequence reads were collapsed and filtered. For each sample, productive Simpson clonality was calculated as the square root of Simpson's diversity index across productive rearrangements. The source is immuneACCESS, and TCRdb retained only in-frame sequences with V and J called. Part of the clones is not carried over; for the studies checked, unresolved V genes explain less than half of this, and the remainder is unexplained. The D gene and trimming were derived from the DNA, and the V and J assignments and clone size from that table. The sample table records roughly 40,000 clones; around 89% of these occur just once. The top ten hold under 10% of the sample.

Each collaborating institution followed its own protocols to collect whole blood in K2EDTA tubes. Collaborator samples were shipped for TCRbeta analysis as frozen whole blood, isolated PBMCs, or DNA extracted from either sample type. This TCR came from a man aged 25 to 40 with active or convalescent COVID-19. Sequencing was performed on peripheral blood.

The nucleotide sequence is TGTGCCAGCAGCCACGCCGGGGATCAGCCCCAGCATTTT. This codes for CASSHAGDQPQHF. The rearrangement combines TRBV3-1 (or the pseudogene TRBV3-2) with TRBJ1-5; too little of a D gene remains to name it. V and J lose 3 bases and 5 bases, and a span of 8 bases separates them. The CDR3, cysteine through phenylalanine, is 13 amino acids long. Only CDR3 DNA remains: 39 bases, in frame from the first base. Based on the germline V gene (reference sequence), the CDR1 and CDR2 sequences are LGHDT and YNNKEL.